A selection of T cell receptor beta chains follows, all from one sample in a study of shared clonotypes between healthy human individuals. Assay used: immunoSEQ multiplex PCR; TCRdb lists only in-frame clones, some missing. The sample holds about 2.4 million clones; 93% are singletons and the top ten take 0.36%. Sequencing was done on a sample of naive CD4+ T cells from PBMCs. These receptor sequences come from a man younger than 30 in good health. Some clones in this sample may be carry-over from other donors' samples. Both conserved end residues are part of each CDR3. A D gene is named only where the DNA matches it firmly. Rows may omit the clone size; those that give it use once, few, many or a size class.

D,J,size,V,DNA,CDR3
NA,TRBJ2-7,NA,TRBV28,TGTGCCAGCACCCGACAGTTCTACGAGCAGTACTTC,CASTRQFYEQYF
NA,TRBJ1-2,NA,TRBV5-1,TGCGCCAGCAGCTCCCCAGAAGTCTATGGCTACACCTTC,CASSSPEVYGYTF
NA,TRBJ2-7,NA,TRBV15,TGTGCCACCAGCAGAGATAAGGGTCGCTACGAGCAGTACTTC,CATSRDKGRYEQYF
NA,TRBJ2-2,NA,TRBV7-9,TGTGCCAGCAGCCCCACGGGGGCGAACACCGGGGAGCTGTTTTTT,CASSPTGANTGELFF
TRBD1,TRBJ1-4,NA,TRBV10-2,TGCGCCAGCTGCAGAACCGACAGGGGGGGTGAAAAACTGTTTTTT,CASCRTDRGGEKLFF
TRBD2,TRBJ2-5,NA,TRBV7-2,TGTGCCAGCAGCTCCCGACAGTTAGCGGGAGGAGAGACCCAGTACTTC,CASSSRQLAGGETQYF
NA,TRBJ1-1,once,TRBV7-9,TGTGCCAGCCGCGGACAACGGTTTGGGAACACTGAAGCTTTCTTT,CASRGQRFGNTEAFF
NA,TRBJ1-2,NA,TRBV5-1,TGCGCCAGCAGCACAACCGACACTTCTGGGACGGGCTACACCTTC,CASSTTDTSGTGYTF
NA,TRBJ2-7,NA,TRBV30,TGTGCCTGGAGTGTATGGGGAGGGGGCGCGTACGAGCAGTACTTC,CAWSVWGGGAYEQYF
NA,TRBJ2-2,NA,TRBV9,TGTGCCAGCAGCGTAGGTTTTGGCACCGGGGAGCTGTTTTTT,CASSVGFGTGELFF
NA,TRBJ1-6,NA,TRBV28,TGTGCCAGCAGTCGTGACAGGAACTCACCCCTCCACTTT,CASSRDRNSPLHF
TRBD2,TRBJ2-1,NA,TRBV28,TGTGCCAGCAGTCCCGCTAGCGGGAGGAAGGATGAGCAGTTCTTC,CASSPASGRKDEQFF
NA,TRBJ2-1,NA,TRBV10-3,TGTGCCATCCGGGACATTACCTACAATGAGCAGTTCTTC,CAIRDITYNEQFF
NA,TRBJ1-4,NA,TRBV15,TGTGCCACCAGCAGATTTTTGCAGAACAATGAAAAACTGTTTTTT,CATSRFLQNNEKLFF
NA,TRBJ2-7,once,TRBV6-6,TGTGCCAGCAAAGGACAAACCTACGAGCAGTACTTC,CASKGQTYEQYF
NA,TRBJ2-5,NA,TRBV5-1,TGCGCCAGCAGCTCTCCGGCCAGAGAGACCCAGTACTTC,CASSSPARETQYF
NA,TRBJ1-2,NA,TRBV5-4,TGTGCCAGCAGCTTGGCCGGAGCAACCTATGGCTACACCTTC,CASSLAGATYGYTF
NA,TRBJ2-1,NA,TRBV5-1,TGCGCCAGCAGCTTGGATCCTTCCAATGAGCAGTTCTTC,CASSLDPSNEQFF
TRBD2,TRBJ2-3,NA,TRBV2,TGTGCCAGCAGTGCGGGCGGGAGGGGCACAGATACGCAGTATTTT,CASSAGGRGTDTQYF
TRBD2,TRBJ2-3,NA,TRBV7-2,TGTGCCAGCAGCTTAGGACTAGCGGGAGGGGCAGATACGCAGTATTTT,CASSLGLAGGADTQYF
NA,TRBJ2-5,NA,TRBV7-8,TGTGCCAGCAGCCTGGGACTTCCTGCGGTGGAGACCCAGTACTTC,CASSLGLPAVETQYF
TRBD2,TRBJ2-5,NA,TRBV7-2,TGTGCCAGCAGCTTAGGGGTTAGCGGGAGGGCCGGGGAGACCCAGTACTTC,CASSLGVSGRAGETQYF
NA,TRBJ1-5,NA,TRBV6-1,TGTGCCAGCAGCCCTCACGAGCAGTTCGGGCAGCCCCAGCATTTT,CASSPHEQFGQPQHF